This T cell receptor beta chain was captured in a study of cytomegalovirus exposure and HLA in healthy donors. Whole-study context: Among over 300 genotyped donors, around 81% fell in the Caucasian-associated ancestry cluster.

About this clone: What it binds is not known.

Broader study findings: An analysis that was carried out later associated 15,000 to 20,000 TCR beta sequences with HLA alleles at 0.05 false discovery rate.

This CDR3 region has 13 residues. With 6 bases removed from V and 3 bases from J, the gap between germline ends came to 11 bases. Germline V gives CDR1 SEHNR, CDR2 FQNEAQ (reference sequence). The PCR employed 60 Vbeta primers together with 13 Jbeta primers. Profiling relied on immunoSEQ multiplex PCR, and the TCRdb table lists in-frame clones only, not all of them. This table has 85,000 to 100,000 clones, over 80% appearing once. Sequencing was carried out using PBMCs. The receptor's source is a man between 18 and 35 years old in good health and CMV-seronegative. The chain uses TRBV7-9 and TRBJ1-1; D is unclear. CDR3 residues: CASSDGGDTEAFF. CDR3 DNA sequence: TGTGCCAGCAGTGACGGCGGGGACACTGAAGCTTTCTTT.